Below, one T cell receptor (beta chain) is given with its context. Its antigen is unknown. This specimen belongs to a study of T cell responses to AZD1222 COVID-19 vaccine. Using immunoSEQ multiplex PCR, the repertoire was profiled, and TCRdb retains in-frame clones only, with some absent. Among over 130,000 clones listed, about 90% were seen once. Findings and limits, study-wide: Seropositivity was recorded at baseline in only 6 or 7 AZD1222 recipients. Repertoires were obtained only post-peak T cell response.

The germline CDR1 and CDR2 sequences are SGDLS and YYNGEE. CDR3 length equals 16 residues. The V gene lost 1 base and the J gene lost 1 base, with 14 bases spanning the gap. The sequencing here drew on peripheral blood, taken 28 days after the second AZD1222 dose. The chain recombines TRBV9 with TRBJ1-1, with D tentatively TRBD1 (5 bases). This clonotype originated in an adult who received the AZD1222 COVID-19 vaccine. The CDR3 nucleotides read TGTGCCAGCAGCGTATTAGGGGCGAAAGGGAACACTGAAGCTTTCTTT. Protein sequence: CASSVLGAKGNTEAFF.